This entry lists 23 T cell receptor beta chains sequenced from one sample in a study of shared clonotypes between healthy human individuals. Here immunoSEQ multiplex PCR was the method, and the copy in TCRdb shows in-frame clones only, minus some. This sample carries approximately 500,000 clones, less than 96% of them seen once, and the ten largest clones take less than 0.06%. The source material was naive CD4+ T cells sorted from blood. Stated subset: CD45RA+ positively selected. Every receptor here comes from a woman aged 25 to 39 in good health.

The J gene is TRBJ2-5, the V gene TRBV25-1; D is ambiguous. V shed 2 bases and J shed 1 base, with 11 bases lying between them. The CDR3 runs 15 residues. Germline V CDR1 and CDR2: MGHDK, SYGVNS. The CDR3 region is CASSEPQVFQETQYF. The CDR3 nucleotides are TGTGCCAGCAGTGAACCTCAGGTGTTCCAAGAGACCCAGTACTTC.

A word on this clone: The same CDR3 can be traced to other DNA sequences in this sample. The V and J genes are TRBV28 and TRBJ1-5; possible D gene TRBD1, 6 bases. Trimming stripped 3 bases from V and 3 bases from J, with 9 bases between. This CDR3 is 14 amino acids long. Germline V lookup: CDR1 MDHEN, CDR2 SYDVKM. The CDR3 loop reads CASSFSGANQPQHF. CDR3 nucleotide sequence: TGTGCCAGCAGTTTCTCAGGGGCCAATCAGCCCCAGCATTTT.

The V and J genes are TRBV18 and TRBJ1-5; possibly TRBD1 for D (6 bases). This CDR3 comprises 15 residues. V shed 4 bases and J shed 4 bases, with 14 bases lying between them. CDR1 is KGHSH, CDR2 LQKENI, per germline. The CDR3 sequence: CASSQTQGVNQPQHF. The CDR3 nucleotides are TGTGCCAGCTCACAGACACAGGGAGTTAATCAGCCCCAGCATTTT.

The chain combines TRBV7-9 with TRBJ2-2; no definite D call. The V gene's germline CDR1 is SEHNR and CDR2 FQNEAQ (reference sequence). The CDR3 is 13 amino acids. V lost 6 bases and J lost 8, with 13 bases in between. The CDR3: CASSTAIPGELFF. CDR3 bases: TGTGCCAGCAGTACAGCCATACCGGGGGAGCTGTTTTTT.

V gene TRBV2 combines with J gene TRBJ1-1, with D uncertain. V lost 4 bases to trimming and J lost 0 bases, with 9 bases between them. This CDR3 region has 14 residues. Germline V gives CDR1 SNHLY, CDR2 FYNNEI. In nucleotides, the CDR3 is TGTGCCAGCAGTGTCACAGACATGAACACTGAAGCTTTCTTT. This codes for CASSVTDMNTEAFF.

V gene TRBV5-4 combines with J gene TRBJ2-7, with D possibly matching TRBD2 (6 bases). Between the trimmed V and J ends, which lost 8 bases and 4 bases, there was a span of 16 bases. The CDR3 length is 13 residues. Germline lookup yields CDR1 SGHNT and CDR2 YYREEE (reference sequence). This chain's CDR3 is CARSPAGWYEQYF. For the CDR3, the DNA is TGTGCCAGAAGCCCGGCGGGGTGGTACGAGCAGTACTTC.

The V call is TRBV6-5, the J call TRBJ1-5; D may be TRBD1 (5 bases). Trimming shortened V by 6 bases and J by 5 bases, and 11 bases separated the two germline ends. The CDR3 consists of 13 residues. The V gene's germline CDR1 is MNHEY and CDR2 SVGAGI. The CDR3 here is CASSRQRDQPQHF. The CDR3, as DNA: TGTGCCAGCAGCCGACAGAGGGATCAGCCCCAGCATTTT.

V gene TRBV2 combines with J gene TRBJ2-7; no firm D call. Trimming removed 5 bases from V and 6 bases from J, with 11 bases in between. Looked up from germline, CDR1 is SNHLY and CDR2 is FYNNEI. CDR3 size: 12 residues. CDR3 sequence: CASSSYPLEQYF. CDR3 nucleotide sequence: TGTGCCAGCAGTTCCTACCCCCTCGAGCAGTACTTC.

The chain carries TRBV5-6 and TRBJ1-5; D gene uncertain. The CDR3 runs 15 residues. With 3 bases removed from V and 4 bases from J, the gap between germline ends came to 14 bases. The germline V gene has CDR1 SGHDT and CDR2 YYEEEE. This CDR3 reads CASSSVKGANQPQHF. The CDR3 coding sequence is TGTGCCAGCAGCTCCGTGAAGGGCGCGAATCAGCCCCAGCATTTT.

This chain links TRBV5-1 with TRBJ2-2, with D possibly called TRBD1 or TRBD2 (6 bases each). This CDR3 has 14 amino acids. Germline V gene lookup returns CDR1 SGHRS and CDR2 YFSETQ. Trimming took 1 base from V and 6 from J, leaving 10 bases between them. The CDR3 DNA sequence: TGCGCCAGCAGCTTGTACGGGGGCTCCGGGGAGCTGTTTTTT. This sequence encodes CASSLYGGSGELFF.

The J gene is TRBJ2-2, the V gene TRBV6-6, with 11 bases identical to TRBD2. V was clipped by 6 bases and J by 7 bases; unmatched bases: 7. The germline gives CDR1 MNHNY, CDR2 SVGAGI (reference sequence). CDR3 length: 15 amino acids. The CDR3: CASSVAGGSGGELFF. DNA for the CDR3: TGTGCCAGCAGCGTAGCGGGAGGGAGTGGCGGGGAGCTGTTTTTT.

Only one count was recorded for this clone. The genes are TRBV27 and TRBJ1-4; perhaps TRBD1 as D (5 bases). Germline CDR1 is MNHEY and CDR2 is SMNVEV (reference sequence). Trimming took off 4 bases at V and 0 bases at J, with 18 bases between the two ends. This CDR3 comprises 18 residues. The CDR3 DNA sequence: TGTGCCAGCAGTTCCCCGGCGTTGCAGGGAACAACTAATGAAAAACTGTTTTTT. Its translation: CASSSPALQGTTNEKLFF. Combining the CDR3 with reference TRBV27 and TRBJ1-4 gives the whole variable domain EAQVTQNPRYLITVTGKKLTVTCSQNMNHEYMSWYRQDPGLGLRQIYYSMNVEVTDKGDVPEGYKVSRKEKRNFPLILESPSPNQTSLYFCASSSPALQGTTNEKLFFGSGTQLSVL.

V usage is TRBV30 and J usage is TRBJ1-5; TRBD1 matches at 7 bases. CDR3 length equals 18 residues. The trim removed 2 bases at V and 5 bases at J, leaving 18 bases unmatched. Germline CDR1 GTSNPN, CDR2 SVGIG (reference sequence). The CDR3 sequence is CAWSKAKMTGLVDQPQHF. The DNA for the CDR3 is TGTGCCTGGAGTAAAGCCAAAATGACAGGGTTGGTAGATCAGCCCCAGCATTTT.

The rearrangement uses TRBV19 and TRBJ2-7, with 9 bases lining up with TRBD1. The CDR3 has 12 amino acids. The germline V gene has CDR1 LNHDA and CDR2 SQIVND (reference sequence). Trimming removed 6 bases from V and 7 bases from J; junction bases left unmatched: 4. The CDR3 nucleotides are TGTGCCAGTAGAGAACAGGGGGCGGAGCAGTACTTC. As protein: CASREQGAEQYF.

A word on this clone: Other nucleotide sequences in the sample specify the same CDR3. This chain uses TRBV28 with TRBJ1-5; tentatively, D is TRBD1 (6 bases). Trimming pared 8 bases from V and 6 bases from J, leaving 8 bases between. Looked up from germline, CDR1 is MDHEN and CDR2 is SYDVKM. This CDR3 region has 11 residues. The CDR3 sequence is CASGGGQPQHF. CDR3 in DNA: TGTGCCAGCGGGGGCGGTCAGCCCCAGCATTTT.

The chain uses TRBV4-1 and TRBJ2-7; TRBD1 agrees at 10 bases. Trimming took 4 bases from V and 0 from J; bases not matched to a gene: 9. Per the germline V gene, CDR1 is MGHRA and CDR2 is YSYEKL. This CDR3 is built from 17 residues. CDR3 protein: CASSPLGQGKISYEQYF. CDR3 sequence (DNA): TGCGCCAGCAGCCCACTGGGACAGGGGAAAATCTCCTACGAGCAGTACTTC.

The chain joins TRBV5-1 to TRBJ2-7; TRBD1 matches 7 bases. Germline lookup yields CDR1 SGHRS and CDR2 YFSETQ. V shed 3 bases, J shed 3 bases, and the junction held 3 bases outside the gene matches. The CDR3 runs to 13 residues. The CDR3 region is CASSSTGFYEQYF. CDR3 DNA sequence: TGCGCCAGCAGCTCGACAGGGTTCTACGAGCAGTACTTC.

The chain recombines TRBV18 with TRBJ1-1; 8 bases line up with TRBD1. Germline V CDR1 and CDR2: KGHSH, LQKENI. J was trimmed by 0 bases and V by 6 bases; bases with no gene match: 3. CDR3 length equals 14 residues. The CDR3 region has the DNA TGTGCCAGCTCGGAGGGACAGGTGAACACTGAAGCTTTCTTT. Protein: CASSEGQVNTEAFF.

This clone was found once. The gene calls are TRBV19 and TRBJ2-5, with TRBD2 matching over 14 bases. CDR1 is LNHDA and CDR2 is SQIVND in the germline V gene (reference sequence). V lost 3 bases and J lost 5; bases outside the gene matches: 5. The CDR3 has 16 residues. The CDR3 loop reads CASSMTSGRGPETQYF. CDR3 in DNA: TGTGCCAGTAGTATGACTAGCGGGAGGGGGCCGGAGACCCAGTACTTC.

Comments on this clone: The same CDR3 arises from other DNA sequences in this sample as well. Written as DNA, the CDR3 is TGTGCCAGCAGCGTTACTAGCGGGAGGAATGAGCAGTTCTTC. It codes for CASSVTSGRNEQFF. This chain uses TRBV9 with TRBJ2-1; TRBD2 matches 12 bases. V lost 2 bases to trimming and J lost 7 bases; unmatched junction nucleotides: 1. The CDR3 is made up of 14 amino acids. Germline values: CDR1 SGDLS, CDR2 YYNGEE. Complete variable domain (other parts from reference TRBV9 and TRBJ2-1): DSGVTQTPKHLITATGQRVTLRCSPRSGDLSVYWYQQSLDQGLQFLIQYYNGEERAKGNILERFSAQQFPDLHSELNLSSLELGDSALYFCASSVTSGRNEQFFGPGTRLTVL.

The CDR3 nucleotides are TGCGCCAGCAGCTTGGCCGATCTGGGGACGGGCGCGGGGGAGACCCAGTACTTC. Residues: CASSLADLGTGAGETQYF. This chain links TRBV5-1 with TRBJ2-5; a possible D gene is TRBD2 (6 bases). The CDR3 loop spans 18 amino acids. V was pared by 0 bases and J by 5 bases, with 23 bases between. Germline lookup yields CDR1 SGHRS and CDR2 YFSETQ.

V and J are TRBV6-1 and TRBJ1-1; no definite D call. The CDR3 covers 13 residues. Germline CDR1 is MNHNS and CDR2 is SASEGT. V was trimmed by 2 bases and J by 7 bases, leaving 11 bases between them. The CDR3 sequence: CASSESQRHEAFF. CDR3 nucleotides: TGTGCCAGCAGTGAATCGCAGCGGCATGAAGCTTTCTTT.

The CDR3 spells CASSIRTPLGTDTQYF. The CDR3 coding sequence is TGCGCCAGCAGTATCCGGACACCCTTGGGCACAGATACGCAGTATTTT. This sequence joins TRBV10-1 and TRBJ2-3; D possibly corresponds to TRBD1 (5 bases). Between the trimmed V and J ends, which lost 5 bases and 1 base, there was a span of 16 bases. Germline V gives CDR1 WNHNN, CDR2 SYGVQD (reference sequence). The CDR3 is 16 residues long.